This TCR beta chain is from a study of cytomegalovirus exposure and HLA in healthy donors. Trimming shortened V by 4 bases and J by 9 bases, and 15 bases separated the two germline ends. Per the germline V gene, CDR1 is SGHAT and CDR2 is FQNNGV. This CDR3 region has 13 residues. Notes on the study in general: According to reports, the classifier identified cytomegalovirus status with high specificity and sensitivity. Reportedly, HLA-A and HLA-B alleles of most subjects were accurately predicted from TCR beta.

The PCR made use of 60 Vbeta and 13 Jbeta primers. Profiled with immunoSEQ multiplex PCR; TCRdb holds only in-frame clones, not every one. The data contain 130,000 or so clones, 77% of them singletons. This clone is a singleton in its sample. Its matching antigen is unknown. The sample was PBMCs. The J gene is TRBJ1-2, the V gene TRBV11-2, with D maybe TRBD1 (6 bases). The sequence was collected from a female donor in good health and CMV-seronegative. The CDR3 loop reads CASSSLRGHRYTF. The DNA for the CDR3 is TGTGCCAGCAGCTCCCTGCGGGGGCATCGCTACACCTTC.